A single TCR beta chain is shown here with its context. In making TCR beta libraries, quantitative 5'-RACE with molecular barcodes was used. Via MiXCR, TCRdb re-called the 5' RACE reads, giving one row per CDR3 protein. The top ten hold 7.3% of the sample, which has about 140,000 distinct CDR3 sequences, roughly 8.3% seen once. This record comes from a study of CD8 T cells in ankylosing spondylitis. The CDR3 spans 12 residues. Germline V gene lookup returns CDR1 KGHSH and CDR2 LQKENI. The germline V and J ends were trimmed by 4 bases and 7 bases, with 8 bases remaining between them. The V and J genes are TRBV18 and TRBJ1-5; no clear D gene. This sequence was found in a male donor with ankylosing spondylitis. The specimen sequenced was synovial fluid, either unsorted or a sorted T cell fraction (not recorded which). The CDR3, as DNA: TGTGCCAGCTCACAGGGTACGCAGCCCCAGCATTTT. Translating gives CASSQGTQPQHF.